These 27 T cell receptor beta chains originate from one sample sequenced in a study of preoperative IRX-2 immunotherapy in early breast cancer. Treatment in this sample: preoperative locoregional IRX-2 cytokine immunotherapy. This table comes from immunoSEQ multiplex PCR, and its TCRdb copy is limited to in-frame clones, with some not included. The data show 95,000 to 100,000 clones, 75% to 90% seen once. The specimen comprised tumor tissue, sampled after IRX-2 immunotherapy. The source of these receptors is a human donor with breast cancer.

The chain links TRBV15 to TRBJ1-1, with TRBD1 matching over 8 bases. This CDR3 is built from 15 residues. Germline V lookup: CDR1 LNHNV, CDR2 YYDKDF (reference sequence). J was trimmed by 6 bases and V by 2 bases; bases with no gene match: 8. The CDR3 DNA reads TGTGCCACCAGCAGACGTGGACAGGGCAGTCCTGAAGCTTTCTTT. Translation gives CATSRRGQGSPEAFF.

This chain links TRBV18 with TRBJ2-2; 7 positions match TRBD1. Germline CDR1 is KGHSH and CDR2 is LQKENI. The trim removed 6 bases at V and 4 bases at J, leaving 5 bases unmatched. The CDR3 consists of 14 residues. As DNA, the CDR3 is TGTGCCAGCTCGCTAAGACAGGGCACCGGGGAGCTGTTTTTT. Translating gives CASSLRQGTGELFF.

The gene calls are TRBV29-1 and TRBJ2-1; 9 nucleotides line up with TRBD2. Germline CDR1 is SQVTM and CDR2 is ANQGSEA. The CDR3 extends over 13 amino acids. V shed 8 bases, J shed 6 bases, and the junction held 8 bases outside the gene matches. The CDR3 here is CSTVAGAGNEQFF. The CDR3 nucleotides read TGCAGCACAGTAGCGGGGGCTGGCAATGAGCAGTTCTTC.

The count of this clone is one. CDR3 sequence reads: CASSQYRQNEKLFF. DNA for the CDR3: TGTGCCAGCAGCCAGTATCGGCAGAATGAAAAACTGTTTTTT. The J gene is TRBJ1-4, the V gene TRBV14; D not resolved. The CDR3 runs to 14 residues. Trimming stripped 3 bases from V and 5 bases from J, with 10 bases between. Germline assignment: CDR1 SGHDN and CDR2 FVKESK.

This clone showed up just once. This chain joins TRBV15 and TRBJ2-7, with TRBD2 identical over 9 bases. Per the germline V gene, CDR1 is LNHNV and CDR2 is YYDKDF (reference sequence). J gave up 4 bases and V 1 base, and 17 bases lay outside the gene matches. This CDR3 is 19 amino acids long. This CDR3 reads CATSRGGSGGRARVYEQYF. The CDR3 DNA is TGTGCCACCAGCAGAGGCGGTTCGGGCGGGAGGGCCCGGGTATACGAGCAGTACTTC. Using reference TRBV15 and TRBJ2-7 for the parts outside the CDR3, the full variable domain is DAMVIQNPRYQVTQFGKPVTLSCSQTLNHNVMYWYQQKSSQAPKLLFHYYDKDFNNEADTPDNFQSRRPNTSFCFLDIRSPGLGDTAMYLCATSRGGSGGRARVYEQYFGPGTRLTVT.

The V and J genes are TRBV30 and TRBJ2-2; TRBD1 aligns across 11 bases. In germline, CDR1 is GTSNPN, CDR2 SVGIG (reference sequence). V shed 7 bases and J 0 bases; nucleotides not matched to a gene: 7. The CDR3 has 16 amino acids. The chain's CDR3 is CASEDRGRSNTGELFF. Here the CDR3 DNA reads TGTGCCTCAGAGGACAGGGGGCGTTCGAACACCGGGGAGCTGTTTTTT.

The rearrangement joins TRBV7-4 to TRBJ2-1; TRBD2 aligns across 8 bases. From germline, CDR1 is SGHVT and CDR2 SQSDAQ. Germline trimming cut 7 bases from V and 0 bases from J; bases unmatched to any gene: 2. This CDR3 is built from 14 residues. Here the CDR3 reads CASKRGNSYNEQFF. The CDR3 DNA reads as TGTGCCAGCAAGCGGGGGAACTCCTACAATGAGCAGTTCTTC.

The genes are TRBV10-1 and TRBJ2-7; D perhaps matches TRBD1 (6 bases). CDR1 WNHNN and CDR2 SYGVQD come from the germline V gene (reference sequence). The CDR3 sequence is 13 residues long. Trimming took off 8 bases at V and 0 bases at J, with 11 bases between the two ends. The CDR3 DNA is TGCGCCAGCTCTGAGGGGGACTCCTACGAGCAGTACTTC. Translation: CASSEGDSYEQYF.

The table lists this clone with a few counts. The V gene is TRBV2, the J gene TRBJ2-2, with TRBD2 matching over 8 bases. The CDR3 has 13 amino acids. Germline V gives CDR1 SNHLY, CDR2 FYNNEI. V trimming: 6 bases; J trimming: 6 bases; junction bases outside the gene matches: 3. The CDR3 here is CASRERESGELFF. As DNA, the CDR3 is TGTGCCAGCAGGGAGCGGGAGTCCGGGGAGCTGTTTTTT.

This sequence joins TRBV7-2 and TRBJ1-1; D possibly corresponds to TRBD1 (6 bases). This CDR3 has 18 residues. The V and J ends lost 3 bases and 4 bases respectively, with 24 bases between them. CDR1 is SGHTA, CDR2 FQGNSA, per germline. CDR3 sequence reads: CASSLPPGHRSGSTEAFF. Here the CDR3 DNA reads TGTGCCAGCAGCTTGCCTCCGGGACACCGGTCAGGTAGCACTGAAGCTTTCTTT.

This clone was recorded a few times. V is TRBV18 and J is TRBJ1-1; possible D gene TRBD1, 6 bases. The CDR3 spans 14 residues. Germline loops: CDR1 KGHSH, CDR2 LQKENI. V lost 3 bases and J lost 1, with 9 bases in between. The CDR3 sequence: CASSPSTGNTEAFF. The CDR3 DNA sequence: TGTGCCAGCTCACCTTCGACAGGGAACACTGAAGCTTTCTTT.

The table lists this clone with many counts. The rearrangement uses TRBV1 and TRBJ1-5; the table's D call TRBD1 went unverified against the DNA. TRBV1 represents a pseudogene. The CDR3 spans 15 residues. The CDR3 spells CASSQGQVSNQPQHF. DNA of the CDR3: TGCGCCAGCAGCCAAGGACAGGTCAGCAATCAGCCCCAGCATTTT.

The chain uses TRBV11-3 and TRBJ1-4, with D maybe TRBD1 (5 bases). V shed 5 bases and J shed 7 bases, with 23 bases lying between them. Germline CDR1 is SGHNT and CDR2 is YENEEA. This CDR3 has 17 residues. The CDR3 spells CASSTGAGRGLIEKLFF. In DNA, the CDR3 is TGTGCCAGCAGCACAGGTGCTGGACGGGGTTTAATTGAAAAACTGTTTTTT.

The chain carries TRBV11-3 and TRBJ2-5; the match to TRBD2 covers 10 bases. The germline V gene encodes CDR1 SGHNT and CDR2 YENEEA. The CDR3 is made up of 18 amino acids. The J segment lost 5 bases and the V segment lost 1 base, leaving 13 bases of the junction unmatched. This chain's CDR3 is CASSLGLRAGGPQETQYF. The CDR3 DNA sequence: TGTGCCAGCAGCTTAGGGCTGCGAGCGGGAGGGCCTCAGGAGACCCAGTACTTC.

The chain recombines TRBV29-1 with TRBJ1-1; D possibly corresponds to TRBD1 (6 bases). The germline CDR1 and CDR2 sequences are SQVTM and ANQGSEA. There are 13 residues in the CDR3. The V end lost 4 bases, the J end lost 0 bases, and 9 bases lay between the germline ends. CDR3 sequence reads: CSVGGAVNTEAFF. The CDR3 DNA is TGCAGCGTTGGGGGGGCAGTGAACACTGAAGCTTTCTTT.

The chain joins TRBV18 to TRBJ1-1; 7 positions agree with TRBD1. CDR1 KGHSH and CDR2 LQKENI come from the germline V gene. The junction had 14 bases not matched to a gene; V was cut back by 3 bases and J by 4 bases. The CDR3 covers 17 residues. CDR3 region: CASSPVQTGILVTEAFF. The CDR3 nucleotides read TGTGCCAGCTCACCCGTACAGACAGGGATTTTAGTCACTGAAGCTTTCTTT.

The chain has TRBV5-1 and TRBJ2-2; 8 nucleotides match TRBD1. The V segment lost 7 bases and the J segment 4 bases; nucleotides outside the gene matches: 9. Germline CDR1 and CDR2: SGHRS and YFSETQ. The CDR3 sequence is 15 residues long. CDR3 loop: CASSTQGAGTGELFF. CDR3 nucleotides: TGCGCCAGCTCTACTCAGGGGGCCGGCACCGGGGAGCTGTTTTTT.

This clone turned up a few times. The V call is TRBV10-2, the J call TRBJ1-1, with TRBD1 as a possible D gene (5 bases). The CDR3 runs 13 residues. From germline, CDR1 is WSHSY and CDR2 SAAADI. V lost 5 bases and J 5 bases, leaving 12 bases between the germline ends. In DNA, the CDR3 is TGCGCCAGCAGTTCAGGGCGGCTTACTGAAGCTTTCTTT. Its protein product is CASSSGRLTEAFF.

The chain employs TRBV6-8 and TRBJ1-6, with TRBD1 identical over 7 bases. Per the germline V gene, CDR1 is MNHGY and CDR2 is SAAAGT. V dropped 8 bases and J dropped 1; count of bases not matched to a gene: 8. This CDR3 has 16 amino acids. The CDR3 sequence is CASSLEQGSYNSPLHF. The CDR3 DNA sequence: TGTGCCAGCTCCCTCGAACAGGGGTCCTATAATTCACCCCTCCACTTT.

The gene calls are TRBV1 and TRBJ2-7; the D call TRBD1 from the table was never checked on the DNA. TRBV1 is a pseudogene. The length of the CDR3 is 16 residues. CDR3: CASSQAPGQVTYEQYF. In DNA, the CDR3 is TGCGCCAGCAGCCAAGCTCCGGGACAGGTAACCTACGAGCAGTACTTC.

The rearrangement uses TRBV12-5 and TRBJ2-7; 7 bases are a match to TRBD1. The CDR3 has 14 residues. CDR1 is LGHNT and CDR2 is FRNRAP in the germline V gene. Trimming cost V 3 bases and J 3 bases; bases outside gene matches: 5. The CDR3 sequence: CASGLGGQNYEQYF. Here the CDR3 DNA reads TGTGCTAGTGGTTTAGGGGGACAGAACTACGAGCAGTACTTC. The full variable domain, its missing parts supplied by reference TRBV12-5 and TRBJ2-7, is DARVTQTPRHKVTEMGQEVTMRCQPILGHNTVFWYRQTMMQGLELLAYFRNRAPLDDSGMPKDRFSAEMPDATLATLKIQPSEPRDSAVYFCASGLGGQNYEQYFGPGTRLTVT.

The CDR3: CASSGTGGDGNTIYF. Written as DNA, the CDR3 is TGCGCCAGCAGCGGTACAGGGGGCGACGGAAACACCATATATTTT. The V call is TRBV5-1, the J call TRBJ1-3; TRBD1 agrees at 9 bases. The CDR3 is 15 residues long. The J segment lost 4 bases and the V segment lost 4 bases, leaving 6 bases of the junction unmatched. In germline, CDR1 is SGHRS, CDR2 YFSETQ.

The chain joins TRBV18 to TRBJ2-3, with D possibly matching TRBD2 (6 bases). Trimming removed 0 bases from V and 5 bases from J, with 15 bases in between. Germline V gene data show CDR1 as KGHSH and CDR2 as LQKENI. There are 16 residues in the CDR3. DNA of the CDR3: TGTGCCAGCTCACCACCGGGAGGTAATAGGGGAGATACGCAGTATTTT. This sequence encodes CASSPPGGNRGDTQYF.

The chain carries TRBV6-8 and TRBJ1-6, with 7 bases fitting TRBD1. CDR3 length: 16 residues. Trimming removed 8 bases from V and 8 bases from J; junction bases left unmatched: 15. The germline gives CDR1 MNHGY, CDR2 SAAAGT. The CDR3 loop reads CASLLRQGRSDSPLHF. The CDR3, as DNA: TGTGCCAGCTTGTTACGACAGGGACGTAGTGATTCACCCCTCCACTTT.

The rearrangement links TRBV18 to TRBJ1-4, with D unclear. The CDR3 length is 15 residues. Germline V lookup: CDR1 KGHSH, CDR2 LQKENI. Trimming took off 2 bases at V and 1 base at J, with 8 bases between the two ends. The CDR3 is CASSPSTETNEKLFF. CDR3 DNA sequence: TGTGCCAGCTCACCAAGCACAGAAACTAATGAAAAACTGTTTTTT.

In its sample, this clone was seen a few times. The CDR3 coding sequence is TGTGCCACCAGCAGAGATGACAGGGTCGATGAAAAACTGTTTTTT. It is translated as CATSRDDRVDEKLFF. This chain joins TRBV15 and TRBJ1-4; 7 bases fit TRBD1. V lost 0 bases, J lost 6 bases, and 4 bases stayed unmatched. Germline assignment: CDR1 LNHNV and CDR2 YYDKDF (reference sequence). The CDR3 spans 15 residues.

V and J are TRBV12-5 and TRBJ2-2; D gene ambiguous. The CDR3 totals 13 residues. Germline CDR1 LGHNT, CDR2 FRNRAP. Trimming removed 0 bases at V and 6 bases at J, with 5 bases between. The CDR3 bases are TGTGCTAGTGGTTTGGTGGCGGCCGGGGAGCTGTTTTTT. Translated: CASGLVAAGELFF.